This T cell receptor (beta chain) is from a study of PD-1 blockade in classical Hodgkin lymphoma (dated by TCRdb to the early 2020s). Broadly, across the study: Nivolumab dosing was 3 mg/kg intravenously every 2 weeks, continuing until either disease progression or unacceptable toxicity. A peripheral blood immune signature of response to PD-1 blockade in classical Hodgkin lymphoma was defined using TCR beta sequencing and CyTOF.

Broad study findings and their caveats: A significant rise by C4D1 was seen in CD4+ but not CD8+ TCR diversity (p=0.0027 vs p=0.16), with the rise being most apparent in complete responders (p=0.02). Diversity was lower in patients who began nivolumab less than 1 year after ASCT, so these patients were left out of later analyses to avoid confounding by immune reconstitution. Trial patients achieving complete response had baseline diversity similar to newly diagnosed patients, whereas partial responders and progressors had significantly lower diversity. The study covered only a single clinical trial cohort, and the causes of the repertoire differences, possibly disease activity or prior therapy, were still not defined. Baseline TCR diversity was reported to be lower in newly diagnosed patients than in healthy donors and to be lower still in relapsed/refractory patients.

Genomic DNA was isolated using the Qiagen DNeasy kit from unsorted PBMCs as well as from negatively selected CD4+ and CD8+ fractions. TCR beta CDR3 regions were amplified by immunoSEQ multiplex PCR using primers annealing to V and J segments. A synthetic immune receptor repertoire was used to minimize amplification bias, and any residual bias was removed computationally once sequencing was done. Per the source publication's procedure: Repertoire diversity was quantified as the Shannon entropy index using custom Python scripts. The unsorted, CD4+ and CD8+ repertoires were each analyzed separately, with the exception of combined analyses, where CD4+ and CD8+ sequences were merged in silico. Clonal expansion was defined as a frequency increase of at least 2-fold after treatment compared with C1D1, and clones undetected at baseline were assigned a pseudocount of 0.5. Clones with 0 or 1 copy at C1D1 were classified as singleton clones, and clones with 2 or more copies were classified as non-singleton clones. Clones expanded in unsorted samples were assigned a CD4+, CD8+ or unknown annotation through matching of protein sequences in sorted samples from the same patient. Wilcoxon tests on paired samples were used to test diversity changes from C1D1 to C4D1. TCRdb holds this immuneACCESS table with in-frame rearrangements only. Some clones are missing; in checked studies, unresolved V genes explain under half, and the rest has no known cause. V and J calls and clone size are given by that table; D and trimming were obtained from the DNA. Counted in this sample were tens of thousands of clones; less than 85% of them appeared once. Of the sample, about 20% falls within the top ten clones.

About this clone itself: No antigen is known for it. The germline gene is not matched at one end of the junction; a read error may be the cause.

Per the publication, the time point label means: cycle 2 day 1 (C2D1) of nivolumab. Relapse after autologous stem cell transplantation had occurred in all trial patients, and cohorts A, B and C were distinguished by prior brentuximab vedotin exposure. A total of 50 to 70 patients with relapsed/refractory classical Hodgkin lymphoma made up the trial cohort, and each patient's best overall response was complete response, partial response or progressive disease. Trial patients were treated with single-agent nivolumab in the multi-cohort phase II CheckMate 205 trial. An independent review committee assessed best overall response by applying the 2007 International Working Group response criteria. Trial PBMCs were collected immediately before nivolumab initiation (C1D1) and during therapy at cycle 2 day 1 and cycle 4 day 1. After peripheral blood was drawn into 8 mL Vacutainer Cell Preparation Tubes, PBMCs were isolated by centrifugation and then cryopreserved.

The sequence derives from a human donor with classical Hodgkin lymphoma. Sample: peripheral blood mononuclear cells (PBMCs), taken before the second cycle of nivolumab.

CDR3 region: CASSLVLDVEGLGYGYTF. The nucleotide sequence is given as TGTGCCAGCAGTTTAGTTTTAGACGTTGAGGGGTTGGGCTATGGCTACACCTTC. The V gene is TRBV7-9 and the J gene is TRBJ1-2; matching of 5 bases hints at TRBD1 as the D gene. CDR3 length: 18 amino acids, cysteine to phenylalanine. Solely the CDR3 DNA is kept, with 54 bases framed from the first base. The germline V gene (reference sequence) supplies CDR1 SEHNR and CDR2 FQNEAQ. Full variable domain (CDR3 extended with the reference TRBV7-9 and TRBJ1-2 proteins): DTGVSQNPRHKITKRGQNVTFRCDPISEHNRLYWYRQTLGQGPEFLTYFQNEAQLEKSRLLSDRFSAERPKGSFSTLEIQRTEQGDSAMYLCASSLVLDVEGLGYGYTFGSGTRLTVV.